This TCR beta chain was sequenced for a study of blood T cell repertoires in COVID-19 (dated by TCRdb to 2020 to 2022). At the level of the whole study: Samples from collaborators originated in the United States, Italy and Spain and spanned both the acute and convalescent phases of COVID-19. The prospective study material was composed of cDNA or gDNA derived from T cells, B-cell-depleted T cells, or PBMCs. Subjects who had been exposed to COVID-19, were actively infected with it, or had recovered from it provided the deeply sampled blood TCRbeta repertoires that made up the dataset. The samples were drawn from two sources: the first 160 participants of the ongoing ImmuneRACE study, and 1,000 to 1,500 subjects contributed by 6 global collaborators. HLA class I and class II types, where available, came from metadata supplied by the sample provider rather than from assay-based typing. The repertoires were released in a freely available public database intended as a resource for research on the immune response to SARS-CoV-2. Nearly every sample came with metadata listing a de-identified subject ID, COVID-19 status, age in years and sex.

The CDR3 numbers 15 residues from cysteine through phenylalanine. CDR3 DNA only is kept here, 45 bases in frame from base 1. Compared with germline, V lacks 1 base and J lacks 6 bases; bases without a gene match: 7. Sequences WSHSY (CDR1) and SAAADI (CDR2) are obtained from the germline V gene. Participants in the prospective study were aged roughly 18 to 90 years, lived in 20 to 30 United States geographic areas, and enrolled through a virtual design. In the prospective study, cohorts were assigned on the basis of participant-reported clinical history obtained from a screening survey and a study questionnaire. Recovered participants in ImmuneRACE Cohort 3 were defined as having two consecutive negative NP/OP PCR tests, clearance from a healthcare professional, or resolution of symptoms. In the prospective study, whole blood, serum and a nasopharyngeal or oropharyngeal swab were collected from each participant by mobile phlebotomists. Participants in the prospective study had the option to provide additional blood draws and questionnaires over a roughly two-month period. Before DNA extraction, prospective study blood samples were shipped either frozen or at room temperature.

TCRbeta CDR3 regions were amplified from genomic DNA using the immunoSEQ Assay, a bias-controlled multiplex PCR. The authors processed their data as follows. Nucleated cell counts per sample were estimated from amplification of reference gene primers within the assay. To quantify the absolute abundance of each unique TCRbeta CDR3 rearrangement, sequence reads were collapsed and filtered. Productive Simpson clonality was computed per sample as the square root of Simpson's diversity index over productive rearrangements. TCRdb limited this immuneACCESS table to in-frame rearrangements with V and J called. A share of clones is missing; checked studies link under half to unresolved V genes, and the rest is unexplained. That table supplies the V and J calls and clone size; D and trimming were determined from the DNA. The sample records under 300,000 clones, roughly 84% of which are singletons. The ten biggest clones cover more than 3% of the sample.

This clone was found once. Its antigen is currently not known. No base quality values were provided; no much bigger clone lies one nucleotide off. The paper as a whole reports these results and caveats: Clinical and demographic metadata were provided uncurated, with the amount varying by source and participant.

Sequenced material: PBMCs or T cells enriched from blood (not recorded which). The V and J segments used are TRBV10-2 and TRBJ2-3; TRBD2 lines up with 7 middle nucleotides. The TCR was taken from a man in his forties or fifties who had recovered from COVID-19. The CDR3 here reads CASSEWGGTRDTQYF. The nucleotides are TGCGCCAGCAGTGAGTGGGGGGGGACCAGGGATACGCAGTATTTT.